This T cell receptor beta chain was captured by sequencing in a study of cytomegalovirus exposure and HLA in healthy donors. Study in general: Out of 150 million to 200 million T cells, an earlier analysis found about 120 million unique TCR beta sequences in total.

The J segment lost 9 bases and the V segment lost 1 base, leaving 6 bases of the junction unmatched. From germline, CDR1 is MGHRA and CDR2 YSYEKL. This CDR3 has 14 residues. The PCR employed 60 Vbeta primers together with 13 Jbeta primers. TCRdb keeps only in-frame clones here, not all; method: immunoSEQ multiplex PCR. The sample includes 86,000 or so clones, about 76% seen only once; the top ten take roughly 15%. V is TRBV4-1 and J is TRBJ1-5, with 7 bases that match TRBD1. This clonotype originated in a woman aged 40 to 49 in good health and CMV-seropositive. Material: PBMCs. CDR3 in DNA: TGCGCCAGCAGCCAAGGGAGGGGGCAGTGGCCCCAGCATTTT. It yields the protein CASSQGRGQWPQHF.